The rows below give T cell receptor beta chains drawn from one sample of a study of Ad26.COV2.S vaccination and SARS-CoV-2 variants. Assay: immunoSEQ multiplex PCR; the TCRdb copy retains only in-frame clones and omits some. The sample consists of more than 300,000 clones, more than 85% of them appearing once. Source: peripheral blood, taken in a trial of Ad26.COV2.S vaccine versus placebo. All receptors come from a person aged 18 to 65 who received the Ad26.COV2.S COVID-19 vaccine or a placebo. Both conserved end residues are part of each CDR3. The D gene is left open where the match is weak.

CDR3 length	V gene	D gene	J gene	CDR3 DNA	CDR3 protein
15	TRBV27	NA	TRBJ1-2	TGTGCCAGCAGTTCCAACAGGTTCGATAACTATGGCTACACCTTC	CASSSNRFDNYGYTF
16	TRBV18	TRBD1	TRBJ2-2	TGTGCCAGCTCAGCACAGGGGGCTTCGGACACCGGGGAGCTGTTTTTT	CASSAQGASDTGELFF
14	TRBV7-2	NA	TRBJ2-1	TGTGCCAGCAGCTTAGCTCTAGCGAACAGTGAGCAGTTCTTC	CASSLALANSEQFF
17	TRBV19	NA	TRBJ2-2	TGTGCCAGCAATACCCCCGGAGTGGCCGGGAACACCGGGGAGCTGTTTTTT	CASNTPGVAGNTGELFF
12	TRBV29-1	NA	TRBJ2-3	TGCAGCGTTGGTGAAGCAGGAGGTACGCAGTATTTT	CSVGEAGGTQYF
13	TRBV5-4	NA	TRBJ1-5	TGTGCCAGCAGCTTGGGGGCTAATCAGCCCCAGCATTTT	CASSLGANQPQHF
15	TRBV5-4	TRBD2	TRBJ2-3	TGTGCCAGCAGCTCGGGACTATCTGGCACAGATACGCAGTATTTT	CASSSGLSGTDTQYF
13	TRBV5-1	NA	TRBJ2-7	TGCGCCAGCCGGGTAGACAGCTCCTACGAGCAGTACTTC	CASRVDSSYEQYF
17	TRBV5-1	TRBD2	TRBJ2-5	TGCGCCAGCAGCTTGGTCCCCCCGGGACTAGCGTTGCAGACCCAGTACTTC	CASSLVPPGLALQTQYF
12	TRBV19	TRBD1	TRBJ1-2	TGTGCCAGCAGGACAGGGTTCAGTGGCTACACCTTC	CASRTGFSGYTF
15	TRBV27	NA	TRBJ2-1	TGTGCCAGCAGTTCGCCCGGGACGGCTAACAATGAGCAGTTCTTC	CASSSPGTANNEQFF
14	TRBV3-1/TRBV3-2	NA	TRBJ2-2	TGTGCCAGCAGTAAAGGGGGTACGGCCGGGGAGCTGTTTTTT	CASSKGGTAGELFF
13	TRBV6-1	NA	TRBJ2-7	TGTGCCAGCAGTGAAGGGGCCAGCTACGAGCAGTACTTC	CASSEGASYEQYF
16	TRBV10-3	NA	TRBJ1-6	TGTGCCATCAGTGAGGCAATGGTGGTCCGCAATTCACCCCTCCACTTT	CAISEAMVVRNSPLHF
14	TRBV28	TRBD1	TRBJ2-7	TGTGCCAGCAGTTCTGGAGACAGGGACTACGAGCAGTACTTC	CASSSGDRDYEQYF
13	TRBV28	NA	TRBJ1-4	TGTGCCTCCAGTAAGGAAAGGGGTGAAAAACTGTTTTTT	CASSKERGEKLFF
12	TRBV6-5	TRBD1	TRBJ2-7	TGTGCCAGCAGTACAGGGGGCTACGAGCAGTACTTC	CASSTGGYEQYF
16	TRBV19	TRBD1	TRBJ1-1	TGTGCCAGTAGCCGACCCCCGGGACAGGGGAACACTGAAGCTTTCTTT	CASSRPPGQGNTEAFF
16	TRBV3-1/TRBV3-2	TRBD2	TRBJ2-3	TGTGCCAGCAGCCAAGAACTAGCGGGAGGCACAGATACGCAGTATTTT	CASSQELAGGTDTQYF
14	TRBV3-1/TRBV3-2	NA	TRBJ2-1	TGTGCCAGCAGCCACCTGGACCGAGACAATGAGCAGTTCTTC	CASSHLDRDNEQFF
16	TRBV14	TRBD1	TRBJ1-2	TGTGCCAGCAGCCGCGCAGGGACAGGGGCGAACTATGGCTACACCTTC	CASSRAGTGANYGYTF
12	TRBV10-3	TRBD1	TRBJ1-1	TGTGCCATCAGAGGACAGGACACTGAAGCTTTCTTT	CAIRGQDTEAFF
14	TRBV5-5	TRBD1	TRBJ2-7	TGTGCCAGCAGCTGGGGGACAGGGAGCTACGAGCAGTACTTC	CASSWGTGSYEQYF